Following are 9 T cell receptor beta chains from one sample sequenced in a study of CD8 T cells in ankylosing spondylitis. A single record per CDR3 protein comes from TCRdb applying MiXCR to the 5' RACE reads. This table has hundreds of thousands of distinct CDR3 sequences, around 25% appearing once. What was sequenced was blood, either unsorted or a sorted T cell fraction (not recorded which). The receptors were sampled from a male donor with ankylosing spondylitis or in good health (not recorded which).

V usage is TRBV28 and J usage is TRBJ1-2, with a tentative D call TRBD1 (6 bases). Germline CDR1 is MDHEN and CDR2 is SYDVKM. The V gene lost 6 bases and the J gene lost 5 bases, with 19 bases spanning the gap. This CDR3 contains 15 residues. The chain's CDR3 is CASSAPTGTSYGYTF. CDR3 sequence (DNA): TGTGCCAGCAGCGCTCCTACAGGGACCAGTTATGGCTACACCTTC.

The chain recombines TRBV29-1 with TRBJ2-1; 10 positions agree with TRBD2. This CDR3 region has 13 residues. Germline trimming cut 4 bases from V and 7 bases from J; bases unmatched to any gene: 4. Looked up from germline, CDR1 is SQVTM and CDR2 is ANQGSEA. CDR3 region: CSVASGSVNEQFF. The CDR3 nucleotides are TGCAGCGTTGCTAGCGGGAGTGTAAATGAGCAGTTCTTC.

There are many counts of this clonotype. V usage is TRBV5-1 and J usage is TRBJ1-6; maybe TRBD1 (5 bases). Trimming shortened V by 1 base and J by 7 bases, and 12 bases separated the two germline ends. The V gene's germline CDR1 is SGHRS and CDR2 YFSETQ. The length of the CDR3 is 15 residues. The CDR3, as DNA: TGCGCCAGCAGCTTGCTGCAGGGAGGGAATTCACCCCTCCACTTT. The encoded protein is CASSLLQGGNSPLHF.

This clonotype was picked up a small number of times. The genes are TRBV12-3 or TRBV12-4 and TRBJ2-1, with 8 positions matching TRBD1. Trimming removed 5 bases from V and 9 bases from J; junction bases left unmatched: 15. CDR3 size: 16 residues. The DNA of the CDR3 is TGTGCCAGCAGTGAATACGAAAAGACAGGGGAGGCTGAGCAGTTCTTC. This codes for CASSEYEKTGEAEQFF.

In this sample, this clonotype turned up many times. This chain uses TRBV24-1 with TRBJ1-1; 10 bases are shared with TRBD1. Germline CDR1 is KGHDR and CDR2 is SFDVKD. V lost 10 bases and J lost 5; bases outside the gene matches: 6. This CDR3 has 13 residues. In nucleotides, the CDR3 is TGTGCCACAACGGACAGGGGGAGAACTGAAGCTTTCTTT. The encoded protein is CATTDRGRTEAFF.

This chain links TRBV9 with TRBJ2-1, with 11 bases matching TRBD2. The V gene end was trimmed by 3 bases and the J gene end by 3 bases; junction bases not matched to a gene: 2. Germline CDR1 reads SGDLS; CDR2 reads YYNGEE. The CDR3 has 15 amino acids. The CDR3 DNA follows: TGTGCCAGCAGCGAAACTAGCGGGAGCTACAATGAGCAGTTCTTC. The encoded protein is CASSETSGSYNEQFF.

This clonotype was detected only a few times. V gene TRBV6-5 combines with J gene TRBJ2-7; 11 nucleotides match TRBD2. Per the germline V gene, CDR1 is MNHEY and CDR2 is SVGAGI. J lost 3 bases, V lost 4 bases, and 5 bases had no gene match. The CDR3 consists of 15 residues. In DNA, the CDR3 is TGTGCCAGCAGTTTAGCCGGGACTAGCGGCTACGAGCAGTACTTC. Protein: CASSLAGTSGYEQYF.

This clonotype came up a few times. This chain uses TRBV20-1 with TRBJ1-5, with TRBD1 as a possible D gene (6 bases). The V gene's germline CDR1 is DFQATT and CDR2 SNEGSKA (reference sequence). V was trimmed by 3 bases and J by 0 bases, leaving 12 bases between them. CDR3 length: 15 amino acids. The CDR3 spells CSARRDTYSNQPQHF. In DNA, the CDR3 is TGCAGTGCTAGGCGGGACACATATAGCAATCAGCCCCAGCATTTT.

CDR3 nucleotides: TGTGCCAGTAAGTTCGGAGATCAGCCCCAGCATTTT. Translated, it gives CASKFGDQPQHF. The genes are TRBV19 and TRBJ1-5; D gene ambiguous. Trimming removed 7 bases from V and 5 bases from J, with 9 bases in between. Germline V gene data show CDR1 as LNHDA and CDR2 as SQIVND (reference sequence). The CDR3 is 12 amino acids.